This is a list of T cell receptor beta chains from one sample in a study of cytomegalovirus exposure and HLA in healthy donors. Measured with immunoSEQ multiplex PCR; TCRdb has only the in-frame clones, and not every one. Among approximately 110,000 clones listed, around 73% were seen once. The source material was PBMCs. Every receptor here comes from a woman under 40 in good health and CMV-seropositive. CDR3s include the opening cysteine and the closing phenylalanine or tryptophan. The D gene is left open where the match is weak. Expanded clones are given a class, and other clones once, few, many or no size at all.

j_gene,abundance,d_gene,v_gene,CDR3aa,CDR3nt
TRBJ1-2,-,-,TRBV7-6,CASSLEFRGDYGYTF,TGTGCCAGCAGCTTAGAGTTCAGGGGTGACTATGGCTACACCTTC
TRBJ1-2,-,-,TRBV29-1,CSVATGTNYGYTF,TGCAGCGTTGCCACAGGCACTAACTATGGCTACACCTTC
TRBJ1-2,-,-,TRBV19,CASSLAAQGYTF,TGTGCCAGTAGTCTAGCCGCGCAAGGCTACACCTTC
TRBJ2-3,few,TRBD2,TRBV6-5,CASSPGTSGGDTQYF,TGTGCCAGCAGTCCCGGGACTAGCGGGGGTGATACGCAGTATTTT
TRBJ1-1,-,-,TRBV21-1,CASSTRRRTICGAFF,TGTGCCAGCAGCACCCGTAGACGGACTATATGCGGTGCTTTCTTT
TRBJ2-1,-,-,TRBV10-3,CAIGGRGQGFHNEQFF,TGTGCCATCGGCGGGAGAGGGCAGGGGTTTCACAATGAGCAGTTCTTC
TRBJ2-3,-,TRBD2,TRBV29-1,CSVASGGADTQYF,TGCAGCGTGGCTAGCGGGGGGGCAGATACGCAGTATTTT
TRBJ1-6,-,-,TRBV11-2,CASSPNRVSPLHF,TGTGCCAGCAGCCCAAACAGGGTCTCACCCCTCCACTTT
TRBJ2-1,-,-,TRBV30,CAWSRGLSNEQFF,TGTGCCTGGAGTAGGGGACTCTCCAATGAGCAGTTCTTC
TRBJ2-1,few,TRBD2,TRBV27,CASSLLAGGRVYNEQFF,TGTGCCAGCAGTTTATTAGCCGGGGGGAGGGTTTACAATGAGCAGTTCTTC
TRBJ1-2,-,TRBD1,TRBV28,CASLTYGQGHGYTF,TGTGCCAGCCTCACCTACGGACAGGGACACGGCTACACCTTC
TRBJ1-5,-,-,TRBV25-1,CASSEVGNQPQHF,TGTGCCAGCAGTGAGGTAGGCAATCAGCCCCAGCATTTT
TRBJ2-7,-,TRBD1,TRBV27,CASSSSTGNYEQYF,TGTGCCAGCAGTTCCTCGACAGGGAACTACGAGCAGTACTTC
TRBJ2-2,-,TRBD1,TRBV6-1,CASSENPLWDRSRKATNTGELFF,TGTGCCAGCAGTGAAAATCCGCTTTGGGACAGGTCCAGGAAAGCCACGAACACCGGGGAGCTGTTTTTT
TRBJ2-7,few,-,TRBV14,CASSQTDSEQYF,TGTGCCAGCAGCCAGACCGACAGTGAGCAGTACTTC
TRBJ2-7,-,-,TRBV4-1,CASSQSEVAYEQYF,TGCGCCAGCAGCCAGTCAGAGGTGGCCTACGAGCAGTACTTC
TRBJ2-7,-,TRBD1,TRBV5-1,CASNPGQGYEQYF,TGCGCCAGCAATCCGGGACAGGGCTACGAGCAGTACTTC
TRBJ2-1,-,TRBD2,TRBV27,CASSLRTSGYNEQFF,TGTGCCAGCAGTTTACGGACTAGCGGTTACAATGAGCAGTTCTTC
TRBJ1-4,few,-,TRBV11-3,CASSFQLGEKLFF,TGTGCCAGCAGCTTTCAACTAGGGGAAAAACTGTTTTTT
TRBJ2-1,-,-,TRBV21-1,CASSKVSGTLRPDEQFF,TGTGCCAGCAGCAAAGTCTCCGGGACACTTAGGCCCGATGAGCAGTTCTTC
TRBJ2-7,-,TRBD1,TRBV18,CASSPGQGNEQYF,TGTGCCAGCTCACCGGGACAGGGGAACGAGCAGTACTTC
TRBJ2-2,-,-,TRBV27,CASSLLNPGGTGELFF,TGTGCCAGCAGTTTACTGAACCCGGGTGGCACCGGGGAGCTGTTTTTT
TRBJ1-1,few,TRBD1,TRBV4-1,CASSHPDRAGTEAFF,TGCGCCAGCAGCCACCCGGACAGGGCCGGCACTGAAGCTTTCTTT
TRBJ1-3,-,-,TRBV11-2,CASRRTGQRLLSSGNTIYF,TGTGCCAGCAGACGAACAGGACAGCGGCTCCTTAGCTCTGGAAACACCATATATTTT
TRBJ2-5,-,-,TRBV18,CASSPPGTVQTSETQYF,TGTGCCAGCTCACCACCGGGTACGGTCCAGACTTCAGAGACCCAGTACTTC
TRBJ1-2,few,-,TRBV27,CASRTIRSTGYGYTF,TGTGCCAGCAGGACGATCCGATCCACGGGCTATGGCTACACCTTC
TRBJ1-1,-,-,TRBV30,CAWSVGQGMTEAFF,TGTGCCTGGAGTGTAGGGCAGGGTATGACTGAAGCTTTCTTT
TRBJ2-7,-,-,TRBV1,CTSSQDQSLAGVAYEQYF,TGCACCAGCAGCCAAGATCAATCTCTAGCGGGAGTAGCCTACGAGCAGTACTTC
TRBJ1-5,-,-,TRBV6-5,CASQGNNQPQHF,TGTGCCAGTCAGGGGAACAATCAGCCCCAGCATTTT
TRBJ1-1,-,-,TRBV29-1,CSVGGGVRGTEAFF,TGCAGCGTTGGGGGAGGGGTGAGGGGCACTGAAGCTTTCTTT
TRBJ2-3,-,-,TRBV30,CAWGGAGGDTQYF,TGTGCCTGGGGGGGAGCGGGTGGGGATACGCAGTATTTT
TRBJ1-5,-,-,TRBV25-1,CASSEGELTSNQPQHF,TGTGCCAGCAGTGAAGGGGAGCTCACCAGCAATCAGCCCCAGCATTTT
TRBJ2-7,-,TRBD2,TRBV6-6,CASSLGLAAPRQYF,TGTGCCAGCAGCCTGGGACTAGCGGCCCCCAGGCAGTACTTC
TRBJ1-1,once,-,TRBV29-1,CSVEDLRIRVTEAFF,TGCAGCGTTGAAGATCTGAGAATCCGGGTCACTGAAGCTTTCTTT
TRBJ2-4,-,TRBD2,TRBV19,CASSPPLAGPLKNIQYF,TGTGCCAGTAGTCCACCTTTAGCGGGACCGCTAAAAAACATTCAGTACTTC